This T cell receptor (beta chain) was found in a study of synovial regulatory T cells in juvenile arthritis (dated by TCRdb to the mid-2010s). Study-wide context: Of the sequenced patients, three were therapy-naive, one was treated with methotrexate plus infliximab, several were treated with methotrexate, and one lacked treatment information. The study compared TCRbeta CDR3 repertoires of blood iaTreg cells, other blood Treg cells and synovial fluid Treg cells from matched patient samples. Effector T cell subsets from the study cohort were also sequenced for comparisons, but the Treg dataset by itself includes only blood Treg cells and synovial fluid Treg cells. The TCR repertoire comparisons covered Treg and Teff subsets from around ten JIA patients with active disease. Overall results and qualifications from the work: TCR diversity was lower in blood iaTreg cells than in other blood Treg cells, which is consistent with antigen-driven expansion. iaTreg TCR repertoires were largely private across patients and partially overlapped with synovial Teff and blood CPL repertoires. Synovial Treg cells shared more CDR3 sequences with iaTreg cells than with other blood Treg cells, and Chao-Jaccard similarity confirmed that synovial Treg cells were more closely related to iaTreg cells.

TCR repertoire donors were some 11 juvenile idiopathic arthritis patients with active disease who had not reached inactive disease, 3 polyarticular and 8 oligoarticular. The median age of the TCR-sequenced patients was about 10 years (range roughly 2.2-25), and their median disease duration was roughly 7 years (range 0.2-19.1). The samples used for TCR repertoire analysis were collected at two centres in Italy. Peripheral blood mononuclear cells were separated using a Histopaque-1077 density gradient and frozen in 90% FCS with roughly 10% DMSO. The library was built by means of the immunoSEQ multiplex PCR assay. Adaptive Biotechnologies carried out the TCRbeta CDR3 sequencing. For the original study's pipeline: Repertoire similarity was assessed with the Chao-modified Jaccard index and with the median clonotype overlap from 200 random subsamples of equal sample size. The similarity analyses were based on either productive nucleotide sequences or amino acid sequences translated in silico. Repertoires were compared using hierarchical clustering with single linkage and t-SNE, both based on Chao-modified Jaccard distances. Repertoire diversity was assessed with the Renyi index over a range of alpha values after the sample sizes were normalised. TCRdb retrieved this table from immuneACCESS and kept in-frame rearrangements only. Not all clones are present; in checked studies, unresolved V genes account for under half, and no reason is known for the remainder. The V and J calls and clone size are taken from that table; D and trimming were inferred from the DNA. The sample table gives about 9,500 clones. The ten largest clonotypes hold approximately 2% of the sample.

From cysteine to phenylalanine, the CDR3 is 11 amino acids long. Only the protein sequence is given. Taken from the germline V gene (reference sequence), the CDR1 and CDR2 loops are MNHNY and SVGAGI. As for this clone: Its antigen specificity is not known.

The rearranged segments are TRBV6-6 and TRBJ2-7. The sequencing sample was made of Treg cells from blood. In light of the paper, this sample's cell subset or site label describes: remaining (HLA-DR-negative) circulating blood Treg cells. The sequence was obtained from a donor younger than 30 with juvenile idiopathic arthritis. For the CDR3, the sequence is CASSAIYEQYF.